This T cell receptor beta chain is drawn from a study of tumor-infiltrating lymphocytes in primary liver carcinoma. Overall study findings and caveats: With p = 0.039, the top-250-clone fraction in tumors significantly exceeded that in blood.

Per germline, CDR1 LGHNA and CDR2 YSLEER. The CDR3 has 16 amino acids. The investigators made TCR beta cDNA from around 540 ng total RNA, using a constant-region primer. Nested multiplex PCR, run for three rounds with slightly modified ARM-PCR, yielded TCR beta libraries. TRBV1-TRBV30 forward primers and a C-beta reverse primer were used in the first two PCR rounds, which each ran for around 11 cycles. Each CDR3 protein is one row after TCRdb ran MiXCR on the multiplex PCR reads. The profile covers approximately 300,000 distinct CDR3 sequences, with 60% to 80% appearing a single time and more than 8.5% taken by the ten largest. A word on this clonotype: Its antigen is not known. A read error may produce the germline difference seen at one junction end.

Alongside blood RNA obtained from unsorted whole blood, germline DNA was also extracted. These patients lived with chronic HBV infection and had never been treated. Presurgery, 4 to 4.5 milliliters of peripheral blood were collected. Sequencing was performed on peripheral blood. This clonotype was sampled from a middle-aged man with primary liver carcinoma and hepatitis B virus infection. J is TRBJ2-7 and V is TRBV4-3; D perhaps matches TRBD1 (6 bases). CDR3 in amino acids: CAGSPSPRTETYEQYF. CDR3 bases: TGCGCCGGCAGCCCCTCACCCCGGACAGAGACCTACGAGCAGTACTTC.